The 5 T cell receptor beta chains reported below all come from one sample, sequenced in a study of blood T cells in healthy people across ages. Primed by a sample-barcoded 5' primer and a J-beta primer mix, a second PCR proceeded for about 6 to 11 cycles. TCRdb analysed the 5' RACE reads with MiXCR anew, one entry per CDR3 protein. The sample carries 1.8 million or so distinct CDR3 sequences, approximately 40% recorded once. The sample taken for sequencing was blood. The receptor source for this set is a human donor in good health.

This clonotype was observed a few times. The chain couples TRBV29-1 to TRBJ1-2, with D perhaps TRBD1 (6 bases). Trimming cost V 7 bases and J 1 base, with 13 bases left between them. This CDR3 is built from 13 residues. Germline V gives CDR1 SQVTM, CDR2 ANQGSEA. As DNA, the CDR3 is TGCAGCGGTACTAGGGGGGATAACTATGGCTACACCTTC. This translates into CSGTRGDNYGYTF. Looking up the rest from reference TRBV29-1 and TRBJ1-2 gives the full variable domain: SAVISQKPSRDICQRGTSLTIQCQVDSQVTMMFWYRQQPGQSLTLIATANQGSEATYESGFVIDKFPISRPNLTFSTLTVSNMSPEDSSIYLCSGTRGDNYGYTFGSGTRLTVV.

For this clonotype: One junction end does not reproduce the germline sequence, and a read error may be involved. The rearrangement links TRBV5-1 to TRBJ2-5; 8 bases line up with TRBD2. This CDR3 comprises 17 residues. In germline, CDR1 is SGHRS, CDR2 YFSETQ. Here the CDR3 reads CASSLGTAGGTQETQYF. As DNA, the CDR3 is TGCGCCAGCAGTTTGGGAACGGCGGGGGGAACCCAAGAGACCCAGTACTTC.

This clonotype was picked up many times. The junction departs from germline at one end; a sequencing error may be responsible. V is TRBV7-3 and J is TRBJ2-5; D gene uncertain. There are 13 residues in the CDR3. CDR1 and CDR2 from the germline V gene are SGHTA and FQGTGA. The CDR3 sequence: CASSLERQETQYF. CDR3 coding DNA: TGTGCTAGCAGCCTAGAAAGGCAAGAGACCCAGTACTTC. The variable domain in full, with the rest retrieved from reference TRBV7-3 and TRBJ2-5, is GAGVSQTPSNKVTEKGKYVELRCDPISGHTALYWYRQSLGQGPEFLIYFQGTGAADDSGLPNDRFFAVRPEGSVSTLKIQRTERGDSAVYLCASSLERQETQYFGPGTRLLVL.

The chain has TRBV15 and TRBJ1-2, with D uncertain. Germline V CDR1 and CDR2: LNHNV, YYDKDF (reference sequence). V lost 5 bases, J lost 4 bases, and 8 bases lay in between. The CDR3 length is 12 residues. The CDR3 DNA reads as TGTGCCACCAGCGTCCGGGGCTATGGCTACACCTTC. This gives the protein CATSVRGYGYTF.

The J gene is TRBJ1-2, the V gene TRBV6-5; tentatively, D is TRBD1 (5 bases). CDR3 size: 16 residues. Per germline, CDR1 MNHEY and CDR2 SVGAGI. Trimming pared 5 bases from V and 5 bases from J, leaving 21 bases between. CDR3 amino acids: CASSHPPGTGVYGYTF. The CDR3 DNA reads TGTGCCAGCAGTCACCCTCCAGGGACGGGTGTTTATGGCTACACCTTC.